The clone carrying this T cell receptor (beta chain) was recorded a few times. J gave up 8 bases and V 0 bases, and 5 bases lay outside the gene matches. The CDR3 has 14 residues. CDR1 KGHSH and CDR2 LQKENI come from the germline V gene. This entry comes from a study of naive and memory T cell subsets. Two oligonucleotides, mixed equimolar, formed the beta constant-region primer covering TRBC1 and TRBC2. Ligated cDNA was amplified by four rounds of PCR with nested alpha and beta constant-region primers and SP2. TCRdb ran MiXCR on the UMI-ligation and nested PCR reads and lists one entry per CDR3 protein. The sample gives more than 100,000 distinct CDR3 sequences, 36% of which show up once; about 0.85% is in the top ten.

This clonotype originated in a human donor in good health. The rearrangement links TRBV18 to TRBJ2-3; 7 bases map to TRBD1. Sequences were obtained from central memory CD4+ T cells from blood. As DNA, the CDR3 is TGTGCCAGCTCACCACCGGACAGGCATGTTACGCAGTATTTT. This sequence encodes CASSPPDRHVTQYF.